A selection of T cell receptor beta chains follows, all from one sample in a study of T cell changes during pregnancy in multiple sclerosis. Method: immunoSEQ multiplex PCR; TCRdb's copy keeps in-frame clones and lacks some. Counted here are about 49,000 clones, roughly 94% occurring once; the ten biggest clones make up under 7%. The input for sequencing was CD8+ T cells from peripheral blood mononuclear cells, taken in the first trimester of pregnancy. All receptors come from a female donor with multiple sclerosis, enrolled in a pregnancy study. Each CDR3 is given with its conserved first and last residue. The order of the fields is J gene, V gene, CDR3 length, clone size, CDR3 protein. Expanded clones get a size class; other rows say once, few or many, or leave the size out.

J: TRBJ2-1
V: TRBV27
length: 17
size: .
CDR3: CASSLSSGTKLYNEQFF

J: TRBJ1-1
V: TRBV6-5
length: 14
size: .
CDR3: CASSPGQGSFEAFF

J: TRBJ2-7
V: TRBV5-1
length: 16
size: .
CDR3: CASSLGTQGIFGEQYF

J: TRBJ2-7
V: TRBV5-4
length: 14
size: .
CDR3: CASSLRGGTYEQYF

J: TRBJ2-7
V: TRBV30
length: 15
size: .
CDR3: CAWSPWTGGSDEQYF

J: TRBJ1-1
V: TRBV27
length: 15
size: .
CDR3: CASSAGQGVGTEAFF

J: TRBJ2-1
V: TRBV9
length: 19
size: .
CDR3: CASSATSGNYGNGGNEQFF

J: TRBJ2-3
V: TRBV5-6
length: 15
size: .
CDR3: CASSILAGGRDTQYF

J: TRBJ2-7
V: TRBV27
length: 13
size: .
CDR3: CASRLTGSYEQYF

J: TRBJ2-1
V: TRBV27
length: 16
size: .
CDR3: CASSLSGTGAYNEQFF

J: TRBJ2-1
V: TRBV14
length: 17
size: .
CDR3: CASSVGTGGILGNEQFF

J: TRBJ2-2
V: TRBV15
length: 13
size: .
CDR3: CATSFLGPGELFF

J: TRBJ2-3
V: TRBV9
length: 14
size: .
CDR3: CASSASGRADTQYF

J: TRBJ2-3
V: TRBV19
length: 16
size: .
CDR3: CASSKRLAGDTDTQYF

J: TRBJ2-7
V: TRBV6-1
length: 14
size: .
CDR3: CASKVAGDYYEQYF

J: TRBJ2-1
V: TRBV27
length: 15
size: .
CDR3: CASTTGLAGWGEQFF

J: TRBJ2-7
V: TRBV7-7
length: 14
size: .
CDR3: CASSAGQGAYEQYF

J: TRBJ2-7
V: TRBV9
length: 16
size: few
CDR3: CASSVGGSSGTYEQYF

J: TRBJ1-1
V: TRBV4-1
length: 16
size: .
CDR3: CASSRDSVGMGTEAFF

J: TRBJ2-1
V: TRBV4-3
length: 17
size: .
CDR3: CASSQKPSGIFYNEQFF

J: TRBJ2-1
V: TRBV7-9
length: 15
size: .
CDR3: CASSSGLAGVNEQFF

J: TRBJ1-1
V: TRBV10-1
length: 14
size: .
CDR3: CASSDRDRAFEAFF

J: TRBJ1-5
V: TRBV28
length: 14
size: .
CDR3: CASRPGMGSQPQHF

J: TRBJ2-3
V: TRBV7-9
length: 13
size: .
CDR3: CASSSREADTQYF

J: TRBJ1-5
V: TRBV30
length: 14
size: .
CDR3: CAWSVTGSNQPQHF

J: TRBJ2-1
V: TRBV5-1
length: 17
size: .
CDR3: CASSSPSSGVTYNEQFF

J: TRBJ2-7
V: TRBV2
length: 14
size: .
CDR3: CASSVWHGVYEQYF

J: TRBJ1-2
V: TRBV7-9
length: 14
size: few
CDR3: CASSLGQGDYGYTF

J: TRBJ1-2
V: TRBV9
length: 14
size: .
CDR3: CASSPVEDLNGYTF

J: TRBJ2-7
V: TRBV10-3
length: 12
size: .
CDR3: CAISEERYEQYF

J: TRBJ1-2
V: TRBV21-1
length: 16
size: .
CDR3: CASSSDREDINYGYTF

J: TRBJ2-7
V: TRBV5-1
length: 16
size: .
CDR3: CASSLASDSSSYEQYF

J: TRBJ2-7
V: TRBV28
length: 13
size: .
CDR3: CASSPTGLYEQYF

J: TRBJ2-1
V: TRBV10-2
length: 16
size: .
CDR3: CASSAGVAGSYNEQFF

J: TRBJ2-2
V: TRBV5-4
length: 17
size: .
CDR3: CASSLSGTGINTGELFF

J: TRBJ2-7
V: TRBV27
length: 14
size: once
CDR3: CASSLSALSYEQYF

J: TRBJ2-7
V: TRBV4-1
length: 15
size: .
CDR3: CASSPMAGLANEQYF

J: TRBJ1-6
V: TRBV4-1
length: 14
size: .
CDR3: CASSRTGGDVALHF

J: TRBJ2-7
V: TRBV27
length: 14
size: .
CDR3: CASSLAGPSDEQYF

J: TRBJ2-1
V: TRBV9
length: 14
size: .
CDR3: CASSPRQGADEQFF

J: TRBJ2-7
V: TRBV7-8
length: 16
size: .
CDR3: CASSLRVVRPNSEQYF

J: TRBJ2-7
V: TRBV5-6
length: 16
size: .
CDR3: CASSLAQGVQSYEQYF

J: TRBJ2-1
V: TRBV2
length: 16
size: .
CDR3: CASSEEIAYSYNEQFF

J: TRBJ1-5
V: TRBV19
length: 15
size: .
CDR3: CASSMIRGFNQPQHF

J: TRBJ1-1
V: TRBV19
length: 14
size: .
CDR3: CASSMRGGNTEAFF

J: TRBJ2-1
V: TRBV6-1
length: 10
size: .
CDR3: CASRRGEQFF

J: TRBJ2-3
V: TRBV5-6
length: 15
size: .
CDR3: CASSGASGFTDTQYF

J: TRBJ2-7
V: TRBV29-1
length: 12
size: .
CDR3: CSAGGNSYEQYF

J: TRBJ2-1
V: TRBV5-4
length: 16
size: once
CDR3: CASSLVKRESYNEQFF

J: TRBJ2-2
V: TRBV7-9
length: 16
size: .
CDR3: CASRPTSGTNTGELFF

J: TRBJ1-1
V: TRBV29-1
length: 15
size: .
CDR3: CSVEGTGTGGTEAFF

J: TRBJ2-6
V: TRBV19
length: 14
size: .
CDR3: CASSPNSGANVLTF

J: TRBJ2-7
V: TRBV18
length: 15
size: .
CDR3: CASSPEGGSPYEQYF

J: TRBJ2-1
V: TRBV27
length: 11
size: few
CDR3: CASSFSQEQFF

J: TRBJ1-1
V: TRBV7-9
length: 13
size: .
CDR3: CASSPPSGTEAFF

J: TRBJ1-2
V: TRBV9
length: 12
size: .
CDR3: CASSVAGDGYTF